What follows is one T cell receptor beta chain and its context. The data derive from a study of T cell changes during pregnancy in multiple sclerosis. Produced via immunoSEQ multiplex PCR; TCRdb's table is partial and in-frame only. The data contain about 27,000 clones, 80% to 90% of them seen just once; the ten biggest clones take up 15% to 20%. Sequenced here: CD8+ T cells from peripheral blood mononuclear cells, sampled in the second trimester of pregnancy. The sequence was obtained from a female donor with multiple sclerosis, enrolled in a pregnancy study.

CDR3 DNA sequence: TGTGCCAGCAGAGGGGGCATTGACACTGAAGCTTTCTTT. Residues: CASRGGIDTEAFF. V is TRBV28 and J is TRBJ1-1; 7 bases map to TRBD1. Germline-derived CDR1 and CDR2 are MDHEN and SYDVKM. The CDR3 sequence is 13 residues long. Losses at the gene ends were 6 bases for V and 3 bases for J; bases not matched to a gene: 4.